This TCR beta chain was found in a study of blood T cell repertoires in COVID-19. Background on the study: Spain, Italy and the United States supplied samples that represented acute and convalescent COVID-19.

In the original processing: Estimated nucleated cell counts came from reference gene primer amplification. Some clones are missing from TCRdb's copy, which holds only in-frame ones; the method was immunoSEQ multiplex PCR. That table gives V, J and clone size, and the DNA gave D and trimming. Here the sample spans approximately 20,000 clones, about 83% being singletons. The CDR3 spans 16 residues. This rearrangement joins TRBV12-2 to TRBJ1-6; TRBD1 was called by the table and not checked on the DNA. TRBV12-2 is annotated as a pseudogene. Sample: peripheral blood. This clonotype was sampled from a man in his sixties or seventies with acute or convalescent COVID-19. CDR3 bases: TGTGCAAGTCGCTTAGTATCCCAGGGAAGTAATTCACCCCTCCACTTT. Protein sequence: CASRLVSQGSNSPLHF.